Only a few counts were recorded for the clone carrying this T cell receptor (beta chain). Its antigen remains unknown. These data belong to a study of T-cell memory formation after mild COVID-19. Study-wide context: TCR clustering was largely donor specific. General observations from the study: CD4+ clones that contracted lay mainly in CM and EM; CD8+ ones lay in EMRA.

MiXCR was run by TCRdb on the 5' RACE reads, yielding one entry per CDR3 protein. The sample consists of some 82,000 distinct CDR3 sequences, around 13% of them appearing once. The specimen was PBMCs or a T cell subset sorted from them (not recorded which). The source of this sequence is a man aged 18 to 30 who had mild COVID-19 (a few samples of this study predate the infection). Cell type and time point are not known.

The CDR3 spells CASSRRDRGYNEQFF. CDR3 in DNA: TGTGCCAGCAGCCGTCGGGACCGAGGCTACAATGAGCAGTTCTTC. The V and J genes are TRBV3-1 and TRBJ2-1; tentatively, D is TRBD1 or TRBD2 (5 bases each). Trimming removed 4 bases at V and 3 bases at J, with 13 bases between. This CDR3 comprises 15 residues. Germline V gene data show CDR1 as LGHDT and CDR2 as YNNKEL (reference sequence).